This T cell receptor (beta chain) was documented in a study of T cell responses to AZD1222 COVID-19 vaccine. Study conclusions and caveats: Repertoire samples came only from after the peak T cell response. Baseline seropositives among AZD1222 recipients totaled only five to seven. Reportedly, nearly half the spike-specific TCRs target unmutated variant regions.

Trimming at V came to 7 bases and at J to 5 bases, leaving 8 bases not matched to a gene. Germline V CDR1 and CDR2: SGHTA, FQGNSA. The CDR3 contains 15 residues. TCRdb's copy holds only in-frame clones and misses some; the assay was immunoSEQ multiplex PCR. The table includes 75,000 to 95,000 clones, over 85% detected once. A remark on this clone: Its target is not known.

The receptor's source is an adult in good health. The chain carries TRBV7-2 and TRBJ1-6; 7 bases agree with TRBD1. Here the sequenced sample was peripheral blood, taken on day 0 of MenACWY control vaccination. CDR3 residues: CASTPGTDNNSPLHF. In nucleotides, the CDR3 is TGTGCCAGCACCCCCGGGACAGACAATAATTCACCCCTCCACTTT.